This TCR beta chain was captured in a study of immune heterogeneity within non-small cell lung tumors. Multiplex PCR was performed with 32 V and 13 J primers, and it amplified TCR beta CDR3. TCRdb re-called the multiplex PCR reads with MiXCR, one entry per CDR3 protein. This sample has fewer than 3,000 distinct CDR3 sequences; 41% occur once, and the top ten carry over 20%. The template for each sample was 600 ng of genomic DNA, which had been extracted from bulk tumor tissue. Collection of several biopsies per primary tumor, spaced far apart, took place during surgery. Patients underwent curative surgery for non-small cell lung cancer (untreated and newly diagnosed). Everyone who gave samples had just been diagnosed with non-small cell lung cancer and was having surgery with curative intent. Notes on this clonotype: An end of the junction does not agree with germline; a read error may underlie this.

The receptor was isolated from a woman aged 50 to 65 with non-small cell lung cancer. The sample was lung tumor tissue.

The CDR3 bases are TGTGCCAGCAGTGATTTAGCGGGAGGCACCGTGGAGCTGTTTTTT. Its translation: CASSDLAGGTVELFF. The chain couples TRBV2 to TRBJ2-2, with 10 bases aligning to TRBD2. Germline V gene sequence: CDR1 SNHLY, CDR2 FYNNEI. The CDR3 is made up of 15 amino acids.